This TCR beta chain is from a study of cytomegalovirus exposure and HLA in healthy donors. Trimming removed 1 base from V and 13 bases from J; junction bases left unmatched: 6. Germline assignment: CDR1 WNHNN and CDR2 SYGVQD (reference sequence). The CDR3 consists of 14 residues. The primer mix had 60 Vbeta and 13 Jbeta primers. Method: immunoSEQ multiplex PCR; TCRdb's copy keeps in-frame clones and lacks some. The sample consists of 90,000 or so clones, roughly 80% of them appearing once. The clonotype originates from a boy younger than 18 in good health and CMV-seronegative. V usage is TRBV10-1 and J usage is TRBJ1-6; TRBD1 aligns across 8 bases. Sequencing was performed on PBMCs. The DNA of the CDR3 is TGCGCCAGCAGTGAGTTAAGGACAGGGTCGCCCCTCCACTTT. Protein: CASSELRTGSPLHF.